These 30 T cell receptor beta chains originate from one sample sequenced in a study of cytomegalovirus exposure and HLA in healthy donors (dated by TCRdb to 2017 to 2019). Libraries were prepared through the immunoSEQ multiplex PCR assay. TCRdb stores this immuneACCESS table with in-frame sequences only. Part of the clones is absent; in the studies checked, under half of the shortfall reflects unresolved V genes, and no reason is known for the rest. A total of more than 110,000 clones appear in this sample, about 94% of them only once. Approximately 1.8% of the sample is taken by the ten largest. Sequencing was done on a sample of PBMCs. Source of these receptors: a man younger than 30 in good health and CMV-seropositive.

CDR3 residues: CAGGLGQYF. The CDR3 region has the DNA TGTGCAGGAGGTCTTGGGCAGTATTTT. The chain couples TRBV7-9 to TRBJ2-3, with a tentative D call TRBD2 (5 bases). The CDR3 sequence is 9 residues long. Germline V gives CDR1 SEHNR, CDR2 FQNEAQ (reference sequence).

The rearrangement uses TRBV5-1 and TRBJ2-3; 8 bases match TRBD2. The germline gives CDR1 SGHRS, CDR2 YFSETQ. The CDR3 spans 14 residues. Germline trimming cut 5 bases from V and 2 bases from J; bases unmatched to any gene: 4. The CDR3 sequence is CASRPGGSTDTQYF. The CDR3 DNA reads as TGCGCCAGCAGGCCGGGAGGGTCCACAGATACGCAGTATTTT.

CDR3 sequence: CASSSWRAYYNEQFF. The CDR3 coding sequence is TGTGCCAGCAGTTCGTGGCGGGCTTACTACAATGAGCAGTTCTTC. The chain combines TRBV27 with TRBJ2-1, with D perhaps matching TRBD2 (5 bases). CDR3 length: 15 residues. V was cut by 4 bases and J by 3 bases, with 13 bases left in between. The germline V gene encodes CDR1 MNHEY and CDR2 SMNVEV (reference sequence).

This chain joins TRBV19 and TRBJ1-2; no clear D. The CDR3 loop spans 13 amino acids. CDR1 LNHDA and CDR2 SQIVND come from the germline V gene (reference sequence). The V end was cut by 0 bases, the J end by 7 bases, with 9 bases between. The CDR3 is CASSIDWRAGYTF. CDR3 in DNA: TGTGCCAGTAGTATAGACTGGCGGGCTGGCTACACCTTC.

This clone was seen once. The J gene is TRBJ1-2, the V gene TRBV5-1, with D hard to call. The germline V gene has CDR1 SGHRS and CDR2 YFSETQ. The CDR3 has 15 amino acids. Trimming pared 0 bases from V and 2 bases from J, leaving 11 bases between. CDR3 amino acids: CASSLDAPANYGYTF. DNA for the CDR3: TGCGCCAGCAGCTTGGACGCCCCTGCGAACTATGGCTACACCTTC.

V and J are TRBV6-1 and TRBJ1-5, with a tentative D call TRBD1 (5 bases). Germline CDR1 MNHNS, CDR2 SASEGT. The CDR3 is 15 residues long. V was pared by 0 bases and J by 0 bases, with 6 bases between. CDR3 region: CASSEAGVSNQPQHF. CDR3 DNA: TGTGCCAGCAGTGAAGCAGGGGTTAGCAATCAGCCCCAGCATTTT.

The rearrangement joins TRBV6-4 to TRBJ2-3, with 10 bases aligning to TRBD2. CDR1 and CDR2 (germline): MRHNA, SNTAGT. With 4 bases clipped from V and 0 bases from J, the junction kept 7 bases outside the gene matches. The CDR3 is 17 residues long. The CDR3 coding sequence is TGTGCCAGCAGTGTGGAACTAGCGGGGTCTAGCACAGATACGCAGTATTTT. Its translation: CASSVELAGSSTDTQYF.

The V call is TRBV5-4, the J call TRBJ1-1; D perhaps matches TRBD1 (5 bases). CDR3 length: 15 residues. Germline CDR1 is SGHNT and CDR2 is YYREEE (reference sequence). V was shortened by 1 base and J by 2 bases, with 12 bases between the two germline ends. DNA for the CDR3: TGTGCCAGCAGCTTGCCGGGGGAACGCAACACTGAAGCTTTCTTT. Amino acids: CASSLPGERNTEAFF.

V gene TRBV9 combines with J gene TRBJ2-7; TRBD2 agrees at 10 bases. V gave up 0 bases and J gave up 4 bases; unmatched junction bases: 7. The CDR3 consists of 16 residues. Germline values: CDR1 SGDLS, CDR2 YYNGEE. The CDR3 reads CASSVAPAGGEYEQYF. The CDR3, as DNA: TGTGCCAGCAGCGTAGCCCCAGCGGGAGGGGAATACGAGCAGTACTTC.

Regarding this clone: At one of its ends the junction is not consistent with the germline gene, which may arise from a read error. V is TRBV7-7 and J is TRBJ2-1; 11 bases match TRBD2. Germline lookup yields CDR1 SSHAT and CDR2 FNYEAQ (reference sequence). This CDR3 has 17 residues. The CDR3 DNA is TGTGCTAGCAGCTTAGGTCTAGCGGGAGGTCCCTACAATGAGCAGTTCTTC. Translation: CASSLGLAGGPYNEQFF.

This chain connects TRBV30 to TRBJ2-1, with D hard to call. There are 12 residues in the CDR3. Germline-derived CDR1 and CDR2 are GTSNPN and SVGIG (reference sequence). Trimming cost V 0 bases and J 6 bases, with 6 bases left between them. The CDR3 DNA reads as TGTGCCTGGAGTGTATCGGTCAATGAGCAGTTCTTC. Its translation: CAWSVSVNEQFF. The full variable domain, in which reference TRBV30 and TRBJ2-1 provide the parts outside the CDR3, is SQTIHQWPATLVQPVGSPLSLECTVEGTSNPNLYWYRQAAGRGLQLLFYSVGIGQISSEVPQNLSASRPQDRQFILSSKKLLLSDSGFYLCAWSVSVNEQFFGPGTRLTVL.

This clone was counted a single time. The chain employs TRBV5-1 and TRBJ2-7, with 8 bases matching TRBD1. Germline V lookup: CDR1 SGHRS, CDR2 YFSETQ. This CDR3 is 18 amino acids long. V lost 4 bases, J lost 2 bases, and 17 bases stayed unmatched. CDR3 nucleotides: TGCGCCAGCAGCCTGACCCCCCCCCGACAGGGGCGCCCCTACGAGCAGTACTTC. Its translation is CASSLTPPRQGRPYEQYF.

This chain uses TRBV27 with TRBJ2-1, with 8 nucleotides matching TRBD2. The germline gives CDR1 MNHEY, CDR2 SMNVEV (reference sequence). The ends lost 2 bases at V and 7 bases at J; junction bases unmatched: 4. CDR3 length: 14 amino acids. CDR3 sequence (DNA): TGTGCCAGCAGTTTAGCGGGAGGTGGAAATGAGCAGTTCTTC. Translation: CASSLAGGGNEQFF.

This clone was detected only once. The chain has TRBV19 and TRBJ2-1; tentative D call: TRBD2 (5 bases). The CDR3 contains 15 residues. The V end was cut by 7 bases, the J end by 3 bases, with 16 bases between. Germline V lookup: CDR1 LNHDA, CDR2 SQIVND (reference sequence). CDR3 in DNA: TGTGCCAGTAAGTCGGGCCGGGGATTCTACAATGAGCAGTTCTTC. This codes for CASKSGRGFYNEQFF.

The chain combines TRBV18 with TRBJ1-2; possibly TRBD1 for D (6 bases). Germline CDR1 and CDR2: KGHSH and LQKENI. The ends were cut back, 2 bases at V and 4 bases at J, with 14 bases in the middle. This CDR3 region has 15 residues. This CDR3 reads CASSPRTAESYGYTF. The CDR3 DNA reads as TGTGCCAGCTCACCAAGGACAGCCGAAAGCTATGGCTACACCTTC.

In this sample, this clone turned up once. The chain combines TRBV4-1 with TRBJ2-1; D is perhaps TRBD2 (6 bases). V lost 0 bases to trimming and J lost 3 bases, with 15 bases between them. CDR3 length: 17 residues. In germline, CDR1 is MGHRA, CDR2 YSYEKL. The CDR3 coding sequence is TGCGCCAGCAGCCAAGATGACCGGGACTCCTTCTACAATGAGCAGTTCTTC. It yields the protein CASSQDDRDSFYNEQFF.

CDR3 region: CAWSVRGTVSGNTIYF. CDR3 nucleotide sequence: TGTGCCTGGAGTGTACGTGGGACAGTGTCTGGAAACACCATATATTTT. The chain uses TRBV30 and TRBJ1-3, with 7 bases aligning to TRBD1. After removal of 0 bases from V and 1 base from J, the junction contained 6 bases not matched to a gene. The CDR3 is made up of 16 amino acids. Germline V gives CDR1 GTSNPN, CDR2 SVGIG (reference sequence).

The rearrangement links TRBV10-3 to TRBJ1-6; D call uncertain. CDR3 length: 15 residues. V lost 2 bases to trimming and J lost 8 bases, with 13 bases between them. The V gene's germline CDR1 is ENHRY and CDR2 SYGVKD. This CDR3 is CAISEIDAVDSPLHF. The CDR3 bases are TGTGCCATCAGTGAGATAGATGCCGTGGATTCACCCCTCCACTTT.

The V call is TRBV6-5, the J call TRBJ2-3; TRBD2 is a possible D gene (5 bases). The V end was cut by 9 bases, the J end by 2 bases, with 18 bases between. Germline V gene sequence: CDR1 MNHEY, CDR2 SVGAGI. The CDR3 consists of 15 residues. In DNA, the CDR3 is TGTGCCAGTTTTCCAGAGGGTATCCCCACAGATACGCAGTATTTT. The encoded protein is CASFPEGIPTDTQYF.

The chain recombines TRBV4-1 with TRBJ2-3; 9 nucleotides line up with TRBD2. Germline V lookup: CDR1 MGHRA, CDR2 YSYEKL. The V and J ends lost 0 bases and 5 bases, in that order; junction bases with no gene match: 6. The CDR3 spans 16 residues. As DNA, the CDR3 is TGCGCCAGCAGCCAAGAAGGCGGGAGGGCTGGAGATACGCAGTATTTT. It yields the protein CASSQEGGRAGDTQYF.

This rearrangement joins TRBV10-3 to TRBJ2-5, with TRBD2 matching over 11 bases. Germline values: CDR1 ENHRY, CDR2 SYGVKD. The CDR3 consists of 15 residues. The V segment lost 2 bases and the J segment 5 bases; nucleotides outside the gene matches: 4. CDR3 sequence: CAISETSGSWETQYF. The CDR3 DNA follows: TGTGCCATCAGTGAGACTAGCGGGAGTTGGGAGACCCAGTACTTC.

The J gene is TRBJ2-7, the V gene TRBV7-3, with D possibly matching TRBD1 (6 bases). This CDR3 is built from 15 residues. V gave up 5 bases and J gave up 2 bases, with 16 bases separating them. From germline, CDR1 is SGHTA and CDR2 FQGTGA. In nucleotides, the CDR3 is TGTGCCAGCAGCCTACAGGGTCAGGGAGCCTACGAGCAGTACTTC. Translation: CASSLQGQGAYEQYF.

This sequence joins TRBV4-2 and TRBJ1-3, with a weak D call TRBD1 (6 bases). Trimming stripped 4 bases from V and 0 bases from J, with 19 bases between. This CDR3 contains 18 residues. Germline V gene lookup returns CDR1 LGHNA and CDR2 YNFKEQ. In nucleotides, the CDR3 is TGTGCCAGCAGCCCCCGACCACCGGACAGAGCCTCTGGAAACACCATATATTTT. Its translation: CASSPRPPDRASGNTIYF.

The CDR3 DNA sequence: TGTGCCAGCGGGGAGGGTTTATTGGTAGAGCAGTTCTTC. The encoded protein is CASGEGLLVEQFF. This chain uses TRBV19 with TRBJ2-1, with TRBD2 identical over 7 bases. The CDR3 runs 13 residues. Germline CDR1 reads LNHDA; CDR2 reads SQIVND (reference sequence). The trim removed 9 bases at V and 10 bases at J, leaving 12 bases unmatched.

The rearrangement links TRBV30 to TRBJ1-2; weak D call: TRBD1 (5 bases). There are 15 residues in the CDR3. Trimming cost V 0 bases and J 8 bases, with 19 bases left between them. In germline, CDR1 is GTSNPN, CDR2 SVGIG (reference sequence). The CDR3 sequence is CAWSVLQGRTGGYTF. The CDR3 region has the DNA TGTGCCTGGAGTGTACTCCAGGGTCGTACTGGCGGCTACACCTTC.

The chain uses TRBV7-3 and TRBJ2-1; 9 bases map to TRBD1. Germline values: CDR1 SGHTA, CDR2 FQGTGA. Germline trimming cut 2 bases from V and 7 bases from J; bases unmatched to any gene: 9. The CDR3 is 16 residues long. DNA of the CDR3: TGTGCCAGCAGCTTAGTGGGGACAGGGATAAAAAATGAGCAGTTCTTC. Translated: CASSLVGTGIKNEQFF. Full variable domain (remainder filled in from reference TRBV7-3 and TRBJ2-1): GAGVSQTPSNKVTEKGKYVELRCDPISGHTALYWYRQSLGQGPEFLIYFQGTGAADDSGLPNDRFFAVRPEGSVSTLKIQRTERGDSAVYLCASSLVGTGIKNEQFFGPGTRLTVL.

The chain employs TRBV30 and TRBJ1-1; no firm D call. V gave up 2 bases and J gave up 4 bases, with 8 bases separating them. From germline, CDR1 is GTSNPN and CDR2 SVGIG (reference sequence). The length of the CDR3 is 12 residues. As DNA, the CDR3 is TGTGCCTGGAGTATTGACATCACTGAAGCTTTCTTT. Its protein product is CAWSIDITEAFF. Full variable domain (missing parts from reference TRBV30 and TRBJ1-1): SQTIHQWPATLVQPVGSPLSLECTVEGTSNPNLYWYRQAAGRGLQLLFYSVGIGQISSEVPQNLSASRPQDRQFILSSKKLLLSDSGFYLCAWSIDITEAFFGQGTRLTVV.

The chain recombines TRBV29-1 with TRBJ2-7; 10 bases are a match to TRBD1. The CDR3 consists of 13 residues. The V and J ends lost 7 bases and 0 bases, in that order; junction bases with no gene match: 3. CDR1 and CDR2 from the germline V gene are SQVTM and ANQGSEA. In nucleotides, the CDR3 is TGCAGCGCACGGACAGGGGGCTCCTACGAGCAGTACTTC. Residues: CSARTGGSYEQYF.

The count of this clone is one. V usage is TRBV18 and J usage is TRBJ2-7, with 8 bases lining up with TRBD1. CDR3 size: 15 residues. Germline V CDR1 and CDR2: KGHSH, LQKENI. V lost 4 bases to trimming and J lost 6 bases; unmatched junction nucleotides: 11. The CDR3 region has the DNA TGTGCCAGCTCACTGCCGGGACAGGACTTTTCCGAGCAGTACTTC. Encoded protein: CASSLPGQDFSEQYF.

The chain has TRBV5-1 and TRBJ2-3; TRBD2 might be the D (5 bases). Trimming removed 4 bases from V and 4 bases from J, with 10 bases in between. The germline gives CDR1 SGHRS, CDR2 YFSETQ. The CDR3 spans 13 residues. This chain's CDR3 is CASSRGGSDTQYF. DNA for the CDR3: TGCGCCAGCAGCCGCGGAGGCTCAGATACGCAGTATTTT.